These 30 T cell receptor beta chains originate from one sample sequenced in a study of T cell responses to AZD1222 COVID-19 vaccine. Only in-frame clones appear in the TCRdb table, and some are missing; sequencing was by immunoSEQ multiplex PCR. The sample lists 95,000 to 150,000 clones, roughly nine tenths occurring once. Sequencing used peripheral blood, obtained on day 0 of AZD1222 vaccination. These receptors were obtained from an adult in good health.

The CDR3: CASSQDLRGAHSYNEQFF. The CDR3 coding sequence is TGTGCCAGCAGCCAAGATCTGCGGGGGGCACACTCCTACAATGAGCAGTTCTTC. The rearrangement joins TRBV3-1 (or the pseudogene TRBV3-2) to TRBJ2-1; TRBD2 matches 8 bases. The length of the CDR3 is 18 residues. CDR1 and CDR2 (germline): LGHDT, YNNKEL (reference sequence). The V gene end was trimmed by 0 bases and the J gene end by 0 bases; junction bases not matched to a gene: 7.

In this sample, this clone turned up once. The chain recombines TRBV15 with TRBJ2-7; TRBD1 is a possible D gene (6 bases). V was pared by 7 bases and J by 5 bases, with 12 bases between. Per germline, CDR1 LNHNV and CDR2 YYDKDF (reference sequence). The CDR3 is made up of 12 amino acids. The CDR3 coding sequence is TGTGCCACCAATGACAGGTTTAACGAGCAGTACTTC. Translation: CATNDRFNEQYF. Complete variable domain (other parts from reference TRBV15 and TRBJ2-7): DAMVIQNPRYQVTQFGKPVTLSCSQTLNHNVMYWYQQKSSQAPKLLFHYYDKDFNNEADTPDNFQSRRPNTSFCFLDIRSPGLGDTAMYLCATNDRFNEQYFGPGTRLTVT.

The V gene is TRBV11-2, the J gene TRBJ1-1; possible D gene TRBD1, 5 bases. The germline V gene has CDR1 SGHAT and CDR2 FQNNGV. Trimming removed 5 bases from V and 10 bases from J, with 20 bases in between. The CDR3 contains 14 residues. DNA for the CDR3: TGTGCCAGCAGCCCCGGGACCTCTCTCACCACAGCTTTCTTT. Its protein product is CASSPGTSLTTAFF.

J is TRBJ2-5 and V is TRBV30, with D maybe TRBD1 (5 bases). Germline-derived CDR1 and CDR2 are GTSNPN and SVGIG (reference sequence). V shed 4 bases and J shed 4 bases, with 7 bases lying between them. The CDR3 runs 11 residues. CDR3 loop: CAWNQGETQYF. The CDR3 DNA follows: TGTGCCTGGAACCAGGGAGAGACCCAGTACTTC.

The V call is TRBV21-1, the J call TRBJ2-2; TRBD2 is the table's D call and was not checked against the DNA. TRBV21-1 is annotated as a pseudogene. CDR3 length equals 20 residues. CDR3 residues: CASSKRTRGLAGANTGELFF. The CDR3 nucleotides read TGTGCCAGCAGCAAAAGAACCAGGGGACTAGCGGGAGCGAACACCGGGGAGCTGTTTTTT.

The CDR3 nucleotides read TGTGCCAGCAGTTTATCGGCGGGAGCCTACACCTTC. Residues: CASSLSAGAYTF. This chain links TRBV12-3 or TRBV12-4 with TRBJ1-2; D call uncertain. V was cut by 2 bases and J by 10 bases, with 11 bases left in between. This CDR3 has 12 residues.

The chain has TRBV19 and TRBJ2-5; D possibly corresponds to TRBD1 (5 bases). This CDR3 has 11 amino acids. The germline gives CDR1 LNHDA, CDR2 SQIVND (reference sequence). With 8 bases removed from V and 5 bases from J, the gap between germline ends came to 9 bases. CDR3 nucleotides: TGTGCCAGTGGGGCCAGGGAGACCCAGTACTTC. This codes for CASGARETQYF.

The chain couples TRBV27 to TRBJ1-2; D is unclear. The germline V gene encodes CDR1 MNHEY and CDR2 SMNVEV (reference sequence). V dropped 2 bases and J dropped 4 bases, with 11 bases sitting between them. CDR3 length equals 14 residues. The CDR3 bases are TGTGCCAGCAGTTTAGCTGGAGAGGGCTATGGCTACACCTTC. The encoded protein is CASSLAGEGYGYTF.

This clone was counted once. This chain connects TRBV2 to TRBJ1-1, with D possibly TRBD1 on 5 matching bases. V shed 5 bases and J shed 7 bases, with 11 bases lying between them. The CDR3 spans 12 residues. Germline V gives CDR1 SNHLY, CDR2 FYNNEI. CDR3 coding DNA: TGTGCCAGCAGTACCTCCGACAGTGAAGCTTTCTTT. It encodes CASSTSDSEAFF. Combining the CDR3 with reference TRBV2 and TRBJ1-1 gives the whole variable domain EPEVTQTPSHQVTQMGQEVILRCVPISNHLYFYWYRQILGQKVEFLVSFYNNEISEKSEIFDDQFSVERPDGSNFTLKIRSTKLEDSAMYFCASSTSDSEAFFGQGTRLTVV.

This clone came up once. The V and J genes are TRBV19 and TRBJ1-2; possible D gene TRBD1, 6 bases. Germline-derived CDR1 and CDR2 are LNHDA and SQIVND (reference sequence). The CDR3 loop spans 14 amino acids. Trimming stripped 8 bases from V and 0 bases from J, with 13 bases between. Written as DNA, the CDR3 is TGTGCCAGTTCCGGACAGTCCACTAACTATGGCTACACCTTC. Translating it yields CASSGQSTNYGYTF.

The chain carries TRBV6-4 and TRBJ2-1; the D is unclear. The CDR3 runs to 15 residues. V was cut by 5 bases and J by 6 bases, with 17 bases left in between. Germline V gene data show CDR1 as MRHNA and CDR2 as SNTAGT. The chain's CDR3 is CASSPGPTVFNEQFF. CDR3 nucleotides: TGTGCCAGCAGTCCAGGACCTACCGTTTTCAATGAGCAGTTCTTC.

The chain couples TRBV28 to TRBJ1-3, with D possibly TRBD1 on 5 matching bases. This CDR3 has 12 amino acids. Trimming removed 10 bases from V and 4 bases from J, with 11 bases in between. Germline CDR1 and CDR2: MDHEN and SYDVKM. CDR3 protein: CATVGRGNTIYF. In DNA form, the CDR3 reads TGTGCCACTGTGGGGCGCGGAAACACCATATATTTT. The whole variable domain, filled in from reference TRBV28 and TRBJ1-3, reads DVKVTQSSRYLVKRTGEKVFLECVQDMDHENMFWYRQDPGLGLRLIYFSYDVKMKEKGDIPEGYSVSREKKERFSLILESASTNQTSMYLCATVGRGNTIYFGEGSWLTVV.

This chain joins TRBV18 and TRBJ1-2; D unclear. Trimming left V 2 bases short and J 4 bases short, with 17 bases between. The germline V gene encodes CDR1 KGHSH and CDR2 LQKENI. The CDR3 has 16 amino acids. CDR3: CASSPDPIGWGYGYTF. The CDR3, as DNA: TGTGCCAGCTCACCAGACCCGATAGGTTGGGGCTATGGCTACACCTTC.

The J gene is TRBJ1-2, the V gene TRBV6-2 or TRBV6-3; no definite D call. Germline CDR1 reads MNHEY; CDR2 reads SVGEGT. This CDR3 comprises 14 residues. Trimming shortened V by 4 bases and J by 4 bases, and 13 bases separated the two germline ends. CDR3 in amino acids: CASSSRDLGYGYTF. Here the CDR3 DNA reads TGTGCCAGCAGTTCTAGGGATCTCGGCTATGGCTACACCTTC.

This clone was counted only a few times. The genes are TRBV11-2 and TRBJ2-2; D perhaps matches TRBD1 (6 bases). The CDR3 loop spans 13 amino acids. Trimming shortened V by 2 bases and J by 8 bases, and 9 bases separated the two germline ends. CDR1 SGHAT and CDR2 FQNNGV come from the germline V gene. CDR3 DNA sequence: TGTGCCAGCAGCTTACCCGGGACAGGGGAGCTGTTTTTT. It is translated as CASSLPGTGELFF. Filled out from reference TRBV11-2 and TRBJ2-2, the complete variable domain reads EAGVAQSPRYKIIEKRQSVAFWCNPISGHATLYWYQQILGQGPKLLIQFQNNGVVDDSQLPKDRFSAERLKGVDSTLKIQPAKLEDSAVYLCASSLPGTGELFFGEGSRLTVL.

CDR3 coding DNA: TGTGCCATCACTCAGACAGGGGACGAGCAGTACTTC. This gives the protein CAITQTGDEQYF. The chain joins TRBV10-3 to TRBJ2-7, with 8 nucleotides matching TRBD1. This CDR3 is built from 12 residues. CDR1 and CDR2 (germline): ENHRY, SYGVKD. V trimming: 7 bases; J trimming: 5 bases; junction bases outside the gene matches: 4.

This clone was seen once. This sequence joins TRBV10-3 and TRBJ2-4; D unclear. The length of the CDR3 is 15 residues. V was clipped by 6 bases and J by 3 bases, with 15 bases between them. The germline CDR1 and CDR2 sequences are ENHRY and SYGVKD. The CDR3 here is CAISPTQIDKNIQYF. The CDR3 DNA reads TGTGCCATCAGCCCTACGCAAATAGACAAAAACATTCAGTACTTC.

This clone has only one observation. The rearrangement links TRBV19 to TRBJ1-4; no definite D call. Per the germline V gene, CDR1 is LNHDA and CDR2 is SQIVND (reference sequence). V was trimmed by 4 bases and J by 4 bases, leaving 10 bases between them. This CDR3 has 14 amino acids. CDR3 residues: CASSKKGSNEKLFF. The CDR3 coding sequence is TGTGCCAGTAGTAAGAAGGGAAGTAATGAAAAACTGTTTTTT.

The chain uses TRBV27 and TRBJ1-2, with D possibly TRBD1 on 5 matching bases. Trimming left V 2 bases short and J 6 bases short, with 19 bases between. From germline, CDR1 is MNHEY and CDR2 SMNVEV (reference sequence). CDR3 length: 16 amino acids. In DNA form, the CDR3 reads TGTGCCAGCAGTTTACTCTATTTTACGGGCAGGGATGGCTACACCTTC. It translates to CASSLLYFTGRDGYTF.

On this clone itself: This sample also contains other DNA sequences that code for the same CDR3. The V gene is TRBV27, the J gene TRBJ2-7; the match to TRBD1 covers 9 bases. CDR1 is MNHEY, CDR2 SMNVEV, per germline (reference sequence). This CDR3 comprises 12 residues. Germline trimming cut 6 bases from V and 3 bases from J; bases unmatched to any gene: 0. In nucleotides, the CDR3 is TGTGCCAGCAGGGACAGGGGCTACGAGCAGTACTTC. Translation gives CASRDRGYEQYF.

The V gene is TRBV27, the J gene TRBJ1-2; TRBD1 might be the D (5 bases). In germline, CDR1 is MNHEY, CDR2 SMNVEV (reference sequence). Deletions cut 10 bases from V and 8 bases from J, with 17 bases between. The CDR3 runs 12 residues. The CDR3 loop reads CATRTAGGGYTF. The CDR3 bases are TGTGCCACCAGGACTGCCGGGGGAGGCTACACCTTC.

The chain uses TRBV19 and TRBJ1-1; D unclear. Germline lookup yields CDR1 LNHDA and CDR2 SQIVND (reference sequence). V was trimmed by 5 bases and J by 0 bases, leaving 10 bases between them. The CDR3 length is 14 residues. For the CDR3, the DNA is TGTGCCAGTAGTGTACAGCATCTGAACACTGAAGCTTTCTTT. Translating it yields CASSVQHLNTEAFF.

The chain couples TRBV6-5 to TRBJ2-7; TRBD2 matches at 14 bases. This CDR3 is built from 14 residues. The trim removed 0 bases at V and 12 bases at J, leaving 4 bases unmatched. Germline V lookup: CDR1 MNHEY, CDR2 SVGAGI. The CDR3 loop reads CASSYSGTSGRLYF. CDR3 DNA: TGTGCCAGCAGTTACTCCGGGACTAGCGGGAGACTGTACTTC.

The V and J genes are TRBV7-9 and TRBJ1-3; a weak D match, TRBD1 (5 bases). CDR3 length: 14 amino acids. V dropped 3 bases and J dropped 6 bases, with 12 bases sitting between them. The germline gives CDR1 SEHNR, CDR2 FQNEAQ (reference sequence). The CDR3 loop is CASSFPPGVNTIYF. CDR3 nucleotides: TGTGCCAGCAGCTTCCCCCCGGGGGTAAACACCATATATTTT.

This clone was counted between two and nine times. As DNA, the CDR3 is TGCGCCAGCAGCCAAGGCCCGGGACGGTCTGAAGCTTTCTTT. Translated, it gives CASSQGPGRSEAFF. The V call is TRBV4-1, the J call TRBJ1-1, with a tentative D call TRBD1 (5 bases). The ends were cut back, 1 base at V and 6 bases at J, with 12 bases in the middle. The length of the CDR3 is 14 residues. The germline V gene has CDR1 MGHRA and CDR2 YSYEKL.

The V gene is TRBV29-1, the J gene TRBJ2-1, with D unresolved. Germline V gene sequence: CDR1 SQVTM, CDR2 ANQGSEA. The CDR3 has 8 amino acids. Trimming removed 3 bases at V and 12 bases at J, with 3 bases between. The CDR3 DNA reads TGCAGCGTTGACGGGCAGTTCTTC. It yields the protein CSVDGQFF.

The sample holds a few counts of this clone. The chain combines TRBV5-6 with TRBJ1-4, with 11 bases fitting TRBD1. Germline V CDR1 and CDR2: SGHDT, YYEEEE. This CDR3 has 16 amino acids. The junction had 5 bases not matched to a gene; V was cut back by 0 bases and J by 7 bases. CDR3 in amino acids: CASSLGQGTGGEKLFF. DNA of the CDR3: TGTGCCAGCAGCTTGGGCCAGGGGACAGGGGGTGAAAAACTGTTTTTT. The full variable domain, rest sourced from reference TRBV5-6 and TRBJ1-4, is DAGVTQSPTHLIKTRGQQVTLRCSPKSGHDTVSWYQQALGQGPQFIFQYYEEEERQRGNFPDRFSGHQFPNYSSELNVNALLLGDSALYLCASSLGQGTGGEKLFFGSGTQLSVL.

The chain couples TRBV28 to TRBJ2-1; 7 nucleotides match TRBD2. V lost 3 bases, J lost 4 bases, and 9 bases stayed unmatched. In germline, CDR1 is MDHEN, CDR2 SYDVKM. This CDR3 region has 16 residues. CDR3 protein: CASSLVVGGSYNEQFF. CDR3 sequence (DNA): TGTGCCAGCAGTTTGGTTGTCGGCGGGAGTTACAATGAGCAGTTCTTC.

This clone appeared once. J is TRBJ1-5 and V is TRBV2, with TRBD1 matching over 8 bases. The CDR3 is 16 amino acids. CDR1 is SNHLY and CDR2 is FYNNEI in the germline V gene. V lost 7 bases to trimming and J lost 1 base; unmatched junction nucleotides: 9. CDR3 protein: CASNAETGGSNQPQHF. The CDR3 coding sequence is TGTGCCAGCAACGCAGAAACAGGGGGAAGCAATCAGCCCCAGCATTTT. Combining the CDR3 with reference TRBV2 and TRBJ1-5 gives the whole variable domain EPEVTQTPSHQVTQMGQEVILRCVPISNHLYFYWYRQILGQKVEFLVSFYNNEISEKSEIFDDQFSVERPDGSNFTLKIRSTKLEDSAMYFCASNAETGGSNQPQHFGDGTRLSIL.

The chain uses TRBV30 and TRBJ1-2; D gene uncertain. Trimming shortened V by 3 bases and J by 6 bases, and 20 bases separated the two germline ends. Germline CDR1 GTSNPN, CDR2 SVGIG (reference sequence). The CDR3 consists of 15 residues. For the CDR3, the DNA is TGTGCCTGGAGCTTGAGCAAGGGCGGTAGGGATGGCTACACCTTC. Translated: CAWSLSKGGRDGYTF.